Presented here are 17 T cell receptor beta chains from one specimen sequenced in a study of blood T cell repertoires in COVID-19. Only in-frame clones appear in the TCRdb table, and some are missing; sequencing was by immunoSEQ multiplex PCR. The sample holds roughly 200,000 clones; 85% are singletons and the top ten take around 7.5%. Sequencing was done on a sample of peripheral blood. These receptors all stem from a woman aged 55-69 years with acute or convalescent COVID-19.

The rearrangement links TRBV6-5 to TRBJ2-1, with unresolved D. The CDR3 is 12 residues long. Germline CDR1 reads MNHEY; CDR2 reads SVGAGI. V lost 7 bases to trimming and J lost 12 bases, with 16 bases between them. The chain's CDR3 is CASTGVASLQFF. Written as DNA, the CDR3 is TGTGCCAGCACCGGAGTGGCTAGTCTGCAGTTCTTC.

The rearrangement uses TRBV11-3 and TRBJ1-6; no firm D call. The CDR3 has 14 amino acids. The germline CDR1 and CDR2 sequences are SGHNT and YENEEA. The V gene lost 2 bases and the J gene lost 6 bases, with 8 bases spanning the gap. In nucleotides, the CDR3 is TGTGCCAGCAGCTTACGCCCGGGTAATTCACCCCTCCACTTT. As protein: CASSLRPGNSPLHF.

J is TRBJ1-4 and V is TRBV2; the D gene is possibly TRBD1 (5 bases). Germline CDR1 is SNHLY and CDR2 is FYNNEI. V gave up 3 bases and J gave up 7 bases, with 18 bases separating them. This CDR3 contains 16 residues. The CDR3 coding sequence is TGTGCCAGCAGTGACCGCCTGGGGGGGTCGGGTGAAAAACTGTTTTTT. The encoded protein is CASSDRLGGSGEKLFF.

The CDR3 DNA sequence: TGTGCCAGCAGCCTAGGACTAGGCACAGATACGCAGTATTTT. As protein: CASSLGLGTDTQYF. The chain has TRBV7-2 and TRBJ2-3, with TRBD2 matching 7 bases. J lost 1 base, V lost 5 bases, and 3 bases had no gene match. This CDR3 comprises 14 residues. CDR1 and CDR2 (germline): SGHTA, FQGNSA.

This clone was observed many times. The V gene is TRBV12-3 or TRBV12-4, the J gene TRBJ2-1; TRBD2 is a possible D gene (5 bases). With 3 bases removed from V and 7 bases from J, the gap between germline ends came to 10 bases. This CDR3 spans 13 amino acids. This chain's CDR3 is CASSFTGRNEQFF. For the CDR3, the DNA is TGTGCCAGCAGTTTTACGGGGAGAAATGAGCAGTTCTTC.

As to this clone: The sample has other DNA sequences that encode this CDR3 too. CDR3 in amino acids: CATSDFNRAAGELFF. The CDR3 DNA reads as TGTGCCACCAGTGATTTTAACAGGGCGGCCGGGGAGCTGTTTTTT. The rearrangement links TRBV24-1 to TRBJ2-2, with D perhaps matching TRBD1 (6 bases). Germline CDR1 KGHDR, CDR2 SFDVKD. The length of the CDR3 is 15 residues. V was clipped by 1 base and J by 6 bases, with 11 bases between them.

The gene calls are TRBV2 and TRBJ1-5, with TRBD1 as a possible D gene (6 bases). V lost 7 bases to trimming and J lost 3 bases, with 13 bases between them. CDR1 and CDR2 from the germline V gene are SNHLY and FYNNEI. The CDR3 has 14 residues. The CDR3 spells CASKEGQFNQPQHF. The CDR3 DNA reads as TGTGCCAGCAAAGAAGGACAGTTCAATCAGCCCCAGCATTTT.

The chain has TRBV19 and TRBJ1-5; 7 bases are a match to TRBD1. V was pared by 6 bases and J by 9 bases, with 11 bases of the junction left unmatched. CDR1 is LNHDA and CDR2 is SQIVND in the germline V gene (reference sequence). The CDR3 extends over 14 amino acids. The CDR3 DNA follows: TGTGCCAGTAGCCCGACAGGGTTGGTAGGGCCCCAGCATTTT. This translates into CASSPTGLVGPQHF.

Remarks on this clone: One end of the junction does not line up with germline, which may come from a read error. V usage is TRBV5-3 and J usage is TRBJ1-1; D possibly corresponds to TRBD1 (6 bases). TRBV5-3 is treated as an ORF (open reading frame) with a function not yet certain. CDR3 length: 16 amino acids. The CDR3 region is CARTLRSRQEDTEAFF. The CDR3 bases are TGTGCCAGAACCTTGAGGTCCCGACAGGAAGACACTGAAGCTTTCTTT.

The CDR3: CASSFGGGVRKLFF. The CDR3 nucleotides read TGTGCCAGCAGTTTTGGGGGGGGAGTCCGAAAACTGTTTTTT. The genes are TRBV28 and TRBJ1-4; tentatively, D is TRBD1 (5 bases). With 3 bases removed from V and 10 bases from J, the gap between germline ends came to 15 bases. Germline V gives CDR1 MDHEN, CDR2 SYDVKM. The CDR3 is made up of 14 amino acids.

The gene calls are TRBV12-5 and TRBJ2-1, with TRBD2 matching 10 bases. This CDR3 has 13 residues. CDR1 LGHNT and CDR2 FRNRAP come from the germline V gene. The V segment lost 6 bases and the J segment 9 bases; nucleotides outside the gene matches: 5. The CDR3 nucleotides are TGTGCTAGTGGCCTAGCGGGAGCCGGTGAGCAGTTCTTC. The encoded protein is CASGLAGAGEQFF.

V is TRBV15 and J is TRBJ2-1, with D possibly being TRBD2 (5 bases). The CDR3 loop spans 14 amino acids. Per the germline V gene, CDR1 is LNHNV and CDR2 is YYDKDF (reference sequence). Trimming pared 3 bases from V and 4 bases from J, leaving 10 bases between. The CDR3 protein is CATSRTGNYNEQFF. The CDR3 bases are TGTGCCACCAGCAGGACGGGAAATTACAATGAGCAGTTCTTC. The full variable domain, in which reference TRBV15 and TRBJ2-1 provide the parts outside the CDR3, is DAMVIQNPRYQVTQFGKPVTLSCSQTLNHNVMYWYQQKSSQAPKLLFHYYDKDFNNEADTPDNFQSRRPNTSFCFLDIRSPGLGDTAMYLCATSRTGNYNEQFFGPGTRLTVL.

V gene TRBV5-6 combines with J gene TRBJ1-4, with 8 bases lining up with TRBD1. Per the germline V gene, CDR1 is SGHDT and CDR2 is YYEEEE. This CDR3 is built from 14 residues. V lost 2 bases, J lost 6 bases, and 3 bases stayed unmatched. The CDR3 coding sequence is TGTGCCAGCAGCTTCGGGACAGGAGATGAAAAACTGTTTTTT. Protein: CASSFGTGDEKLFF. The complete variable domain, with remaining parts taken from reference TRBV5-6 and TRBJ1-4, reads DAGVTQSPTHLIKTRGQQVTLRCSPKSGHDTVSWYQQALGQGPQFIFQYYEEEERQRGNFPDRFSGHQFPNYSSELNVNALLLGDSALYLCASSFGTGDEKLFFGSGTQLSVL.

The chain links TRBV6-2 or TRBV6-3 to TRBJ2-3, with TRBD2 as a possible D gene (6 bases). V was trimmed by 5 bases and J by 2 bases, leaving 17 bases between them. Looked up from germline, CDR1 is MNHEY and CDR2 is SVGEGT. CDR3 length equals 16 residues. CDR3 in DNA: TGTGCCAGCAGTCAGGGACTTTCCCTCTACACAGATACGCAGTATTTT. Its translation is CASSQGLSLYTDTQYF.

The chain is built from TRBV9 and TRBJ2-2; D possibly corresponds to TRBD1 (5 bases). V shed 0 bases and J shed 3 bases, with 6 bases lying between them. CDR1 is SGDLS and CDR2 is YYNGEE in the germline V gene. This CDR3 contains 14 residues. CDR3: CASSVEGDTGELFF. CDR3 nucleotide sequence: TGTGCCAGCAGCGTAGAAGGGGACACCGGGGAGCTGTTTTTT.

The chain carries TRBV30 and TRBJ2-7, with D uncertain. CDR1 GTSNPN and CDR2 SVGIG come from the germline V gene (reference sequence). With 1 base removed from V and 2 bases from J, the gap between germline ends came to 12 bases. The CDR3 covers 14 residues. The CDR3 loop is CAWSDGRLPYEQYF. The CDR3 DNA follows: TGTGCCTGGAGTGATGGCAGGCTCCCCTACGAGCAGTACTTC.

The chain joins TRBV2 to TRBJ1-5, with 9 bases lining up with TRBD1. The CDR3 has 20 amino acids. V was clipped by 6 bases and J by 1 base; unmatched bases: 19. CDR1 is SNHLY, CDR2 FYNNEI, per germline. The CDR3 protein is CASRLYWTGTGRISNQPQHF. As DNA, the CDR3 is TGTGCCAGCAGACTCTACTGGACCGGGACAGGGAGGATAAGCAATCAGCCCCAGCATTTT.